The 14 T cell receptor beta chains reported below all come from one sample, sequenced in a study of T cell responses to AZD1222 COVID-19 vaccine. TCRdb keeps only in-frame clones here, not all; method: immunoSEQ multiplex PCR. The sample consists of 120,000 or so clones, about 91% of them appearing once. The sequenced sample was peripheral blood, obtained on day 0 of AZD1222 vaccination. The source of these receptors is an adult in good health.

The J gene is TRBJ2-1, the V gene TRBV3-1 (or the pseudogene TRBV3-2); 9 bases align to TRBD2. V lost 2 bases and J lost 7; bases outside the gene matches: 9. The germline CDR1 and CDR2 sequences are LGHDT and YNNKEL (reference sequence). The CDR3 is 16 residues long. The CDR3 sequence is CASSQTFAGGPNEQFF. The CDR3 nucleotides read TGTGCCAGCAGCCAAACTTTCGCGGGAGGGCCAAATGAGCAGTTCTTC.

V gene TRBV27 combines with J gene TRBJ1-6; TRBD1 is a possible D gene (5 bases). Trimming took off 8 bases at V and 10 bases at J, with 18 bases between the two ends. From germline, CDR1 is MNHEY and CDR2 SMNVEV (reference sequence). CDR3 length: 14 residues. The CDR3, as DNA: TGTGCCAGCTCACTCCCGGGACGATACTCACCCCTCCACTTT. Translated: CASSLPGRYSPLHF.

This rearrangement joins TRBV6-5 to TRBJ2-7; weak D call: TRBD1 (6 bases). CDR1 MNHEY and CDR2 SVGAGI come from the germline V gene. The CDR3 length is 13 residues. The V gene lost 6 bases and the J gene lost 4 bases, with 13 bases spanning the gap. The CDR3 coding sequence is TGTGCCAGCAGGCGACAGGCTGGTTACGAGCAGTACTTC. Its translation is CASRRQAGYEQYF.

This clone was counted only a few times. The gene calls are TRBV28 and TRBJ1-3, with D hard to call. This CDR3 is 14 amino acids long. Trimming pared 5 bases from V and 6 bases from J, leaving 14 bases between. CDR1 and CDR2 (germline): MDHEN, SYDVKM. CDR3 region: CASSPWNRENTIYF. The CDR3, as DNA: TGTGCCAGCAGTCCGTGGAACCGGGAAAACACCATATATTTT. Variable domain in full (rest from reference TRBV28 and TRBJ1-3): DVKVTQSSRYLVKRTGEKVFLECVQDMDHENMFWYRQDPGLGLRLIYFSYDVKMKEKGDIPEGYSVSREKKERFSLILESASTNQTSMYLCASSPWNRENTIYFGEGSWLTVV.

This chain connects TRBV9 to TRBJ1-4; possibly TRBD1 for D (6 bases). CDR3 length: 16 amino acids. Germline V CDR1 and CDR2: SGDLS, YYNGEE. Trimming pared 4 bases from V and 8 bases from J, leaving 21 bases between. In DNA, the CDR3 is TGTGCCAGCAGCTCCACAGGGAGAGGACGGGTCGAAAAACTGTTTTTT. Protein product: CASSSTGRGRVEKLFF. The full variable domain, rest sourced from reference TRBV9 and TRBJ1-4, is DSGVTQTPKHLITATGQRVTLRCSPRSGDLSVYWYQQSLDQGLQFLIQYYNGEERAKGNILERFSAQQFPDLHSELNLSSLELGDSALYFCASSSTGRGRVEKLFFGSGTQLSVL.

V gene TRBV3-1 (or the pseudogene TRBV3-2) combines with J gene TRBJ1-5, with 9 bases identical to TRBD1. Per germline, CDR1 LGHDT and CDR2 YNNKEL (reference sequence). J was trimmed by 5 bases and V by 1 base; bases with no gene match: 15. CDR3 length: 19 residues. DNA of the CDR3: TGTGCCAGCAGCCAAGTGGACAGGGGTCCTCGATTCGTAGATCAGCCCCAGCATTTT. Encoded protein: CASSQVDRGPRFVDQPQHF.

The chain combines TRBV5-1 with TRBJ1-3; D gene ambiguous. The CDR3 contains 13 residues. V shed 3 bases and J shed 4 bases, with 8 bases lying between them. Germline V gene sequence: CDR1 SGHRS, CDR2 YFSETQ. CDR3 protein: CASSSAFGNTIYF. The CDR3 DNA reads TGCGCCAGCAGCTCGGCTTTCGGAAACACCATATATTTT.

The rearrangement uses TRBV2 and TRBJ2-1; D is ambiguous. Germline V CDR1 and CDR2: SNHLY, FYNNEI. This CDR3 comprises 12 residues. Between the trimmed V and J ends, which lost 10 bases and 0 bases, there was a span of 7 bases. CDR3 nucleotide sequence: TGTGCCACCCAGAGCTCCTACAATGAGCAGTTCTTC. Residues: CATQSSYNEQFF.

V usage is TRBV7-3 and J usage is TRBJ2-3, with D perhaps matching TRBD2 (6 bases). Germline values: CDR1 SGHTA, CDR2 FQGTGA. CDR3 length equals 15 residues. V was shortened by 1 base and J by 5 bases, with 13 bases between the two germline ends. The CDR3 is CASSLNGGEVDTQYF. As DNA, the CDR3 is TGTGCCAGCAGCTTAAATGGAGGGGAGGTAGATACGCAGTATTTT.

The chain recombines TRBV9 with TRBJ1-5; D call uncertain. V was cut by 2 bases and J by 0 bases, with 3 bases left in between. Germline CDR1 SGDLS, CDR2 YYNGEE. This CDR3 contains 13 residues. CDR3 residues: CASSVSSNQPQHF. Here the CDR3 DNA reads TGTGCCAGCAGCGTTAGTAGCAATCAGCCCCAGCATTTT.

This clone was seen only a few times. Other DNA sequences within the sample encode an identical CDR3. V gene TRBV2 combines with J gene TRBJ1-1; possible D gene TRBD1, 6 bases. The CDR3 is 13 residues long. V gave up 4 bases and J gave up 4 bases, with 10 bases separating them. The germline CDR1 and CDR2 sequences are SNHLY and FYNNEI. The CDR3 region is CASSAGDGTEAFF. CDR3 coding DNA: TGTGCCAGCAGTGCAGGGGACGGCACTGAAGCTTTCTTT.

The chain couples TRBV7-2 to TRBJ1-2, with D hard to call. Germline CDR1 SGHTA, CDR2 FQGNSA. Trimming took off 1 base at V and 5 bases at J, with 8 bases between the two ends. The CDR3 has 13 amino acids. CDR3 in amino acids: CASSLDTGYGYTF. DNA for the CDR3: TGTGCCAGCAGCTTAGATACGGGGTATGGCTACACCTTC.

The CDR3 sequence: CASSLEGFTGELFF. CDR3 DNA: TGCGCCAGCAGCTTGGAGGGTTTCACCGGGGAGCTGTTTTTT. The rearrangement joins TRBV5-1 to TRBJ2-2; D unresolved. The CDR3 loop spans 14 amino acids. CDR1 is SGHRS and CDR2 is YFSETQ in the germline V gene. V lost 0 bases and J lost 4, with 7 bases in between.

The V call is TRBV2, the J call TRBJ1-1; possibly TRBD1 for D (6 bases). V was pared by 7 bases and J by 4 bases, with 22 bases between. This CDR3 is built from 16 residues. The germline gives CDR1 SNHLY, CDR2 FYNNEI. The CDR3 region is CASTRTQQGGGTEAFF. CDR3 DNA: TGTGCCAGCACCCGCACCCAGCAGGGAGGGGGCACTGAAGCTTTCTTT.